This T cell receptor (beta chain) originates from a study of T cells after yellow fever vaccination. In TCRdb, the 5' RACE reads were re-called with MiXCR into one record per CDR3 protein. The sample shows about 500,000 distinct CDR3 sequences, 17% of them seen only once. The ends lost 5 bases at V and 3 bases at J; junction bases unmatched: 11. Germline CDR1 is SGHAT and CDR2 is FQNNGV. The CDR3 extends over 18 amino acids. This clonotype was observed a handful of times. The chain uses TRBV11-2 and TRBJ2-7; 15 bases map to TRBD2. The sequencing here drew on PBMCs, taken about 5 days after the first yellow fever vaccination. This receptor was obtained from a man aged 18 to 29 who received the YFV17D yellow fever vaccine. The CDR3, as DNA: TGTGCCAGCAGCCCCTGGACTAGCGGGGGGGGTCTGATCTACGAGCAGTACTTC. Protein product: CASSPWTSGGGLIYEQYF.